The rows below give T cell receptor beta chains drawn from one sample of a study of response to subunit inactivated influenza vaccine. Using its own MiXCR run on the RT-PCR reads, TCRdb lists one record per CDR3 protein. The sample contains a few hundred thousand distinct CDR3 sequences, about a fifth of which appear only once. The sequencing here drew on PBMCs from blood, taken approximately 20 months after vaccination. All receptors derive from a man between 50 and 69 years old who received an inactivated influenza vaccine. Both conserved end residues are part of each CDR3. A D gene is named only where the DNA matches it firmly. Clone sizes are given selectively: once, few, many, or a class where the clone is expanded.

J,D,V,size,CDR3,DNA
TRBJ1-5,NA,TRBV6-2/TRBV6-3,NA,CASKRARNSNQPQHF,TGTGCCAGCAAGAGGGCTCGGAATAGCAATCAGCCCCAGCATTTT
TRBJ2-1,NA,TRBV18,few,CASSPGTSLSNEQFF,TGTGCCAGCTCACCCGGGACGTCGTTATCTAATGAGCAGTTCTTC
TRBJ2-1,TRBD1,TRBV14,NA,CASSRRQGALSYNEQFF,TGTGCCAGCAGCCGGAGACAGGGGGCTTTATCCTACAATGAGCAGTTCTTC
TRBJ2-3,NA,TRBV4-3,NA,CASSQDTIGNSRTDTQYF,TGCGCCAGCAGCCAAGATACAATAGGGAACTCTCGCACAGATACGCAGTATTTT
TRBJ2-7,NA,TRBV5-4,few,CASSSGHSYEQYF,TGTGCCAGCAGCTCGGGACACTCCTACGAGCAGTACTTC
TRBJ1-5,NA,TRBV4-3,NA,CASSQDLGIRQPQHF,TGCGCCAGCAGCCAAGATTTGGGGATTCGTCAGCCCCAGCATTTT
TRBJ1-5,NA,TRBV7-9,few,CASSSVYSNQPQHF,TGTGCCAGCAGCTCCGTGTATAGCAATCAGCCCCAGCATTTT
TRBJ1-4,NA,TRBV5-1,NA,CASSLRTGSSSEKLFF,TGCGCCAGCAGCTTGAGAACGGGGTCGAGTTCGGAAAAACTGTTTTTT
TRBJ2-2,NA,TRBV11-3,NA,CASSRGLANTGELFF,TGTGCCAGCAGCCGCGGACTCGCGAACACCGGGGAGCTGTTTTTT
TRBJ1-1,NA,TRBV10-3,NA,CAISESGREEEAFF,TGTGCCATCAGTGAGTCGGGCAGGGAAGAAGAAGCTTTCTTT
TRBJ2-5,NA,TRBV7-9,few,CASSLRSGTQETQYF,TGTGCCAGCAGCTTAAGGTCAGGGACCCAAGAGACCCAGTACTTC
TRBJ1-1,NA,TRBV29-1,few,CSVVRASNTEAFF,TGCAGCGTCGTCAGGGCATCGAACACTGAAGCTTTCTTT
TRBJ1-5,NA,TRBV19,many,CASSISDGGWGNQPQHF,TGTGCCAGTAGTATTTCTGATGGGGGTTGGGGCAATCAGCCCCAGCATTTT
TRBJ1-2,TRBD1,TRBV5-4,NA,CASRLQQGSSGYTF,TGTGCCAGCAGACTCCAACAGGGGTCAAGTGGCTACACCTTC
TRBJ2-2,TRBD1,TRBV4-1,few,CASSQDPGRGYTGELFF,TGCGCCAGCAGCCAAGATCCCGGCAGGGGGTACACCGGGGAGCTGTTTTTT
TRBJ1-5,NA,TRBV20-1,NA,CSAREAENYSNQPQHF,TGCAGTGCTAGAGAGGCAGAAAACTATAGCAATCAGCCCCAGCATTTT
TRBJ2-5,NA,TRBV6-2/TRBV6-3,NA,CASSYSTTGIRETQYF,TGTGCCAGCAGTTACTCGACGACGGGGATTCGGGAGACCCAGTACTTC